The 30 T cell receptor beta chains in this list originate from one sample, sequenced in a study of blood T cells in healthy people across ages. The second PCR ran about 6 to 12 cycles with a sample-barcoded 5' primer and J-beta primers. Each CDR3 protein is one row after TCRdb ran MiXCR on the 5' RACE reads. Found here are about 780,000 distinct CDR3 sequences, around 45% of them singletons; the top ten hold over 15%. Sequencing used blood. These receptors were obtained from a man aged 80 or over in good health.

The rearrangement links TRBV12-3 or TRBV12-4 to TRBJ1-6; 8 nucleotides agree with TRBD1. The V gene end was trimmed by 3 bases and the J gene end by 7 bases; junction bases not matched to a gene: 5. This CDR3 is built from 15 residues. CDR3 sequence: CASSLAGGTNSPLHF. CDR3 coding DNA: TGTGCCAGCAGTTTGGCAGGGGGCACCAATTCACCCCTCCACTTT.

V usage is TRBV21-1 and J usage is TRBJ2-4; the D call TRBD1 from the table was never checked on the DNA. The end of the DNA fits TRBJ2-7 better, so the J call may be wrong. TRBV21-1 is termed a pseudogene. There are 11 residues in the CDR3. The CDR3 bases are TGTGCCAGCCATGAGGGGAACGAGCAGTACTTC. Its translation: CASHEGNEQYF.

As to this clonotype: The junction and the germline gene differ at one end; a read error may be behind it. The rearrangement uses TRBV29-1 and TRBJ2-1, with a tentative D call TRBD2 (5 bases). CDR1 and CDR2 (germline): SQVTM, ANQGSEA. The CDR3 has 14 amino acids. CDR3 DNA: TGCAGCGTTGTTCGGGGTAGCTCCTACAGTGAGCAGTTCTTC. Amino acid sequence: CSVVRGSSYSEQFF.

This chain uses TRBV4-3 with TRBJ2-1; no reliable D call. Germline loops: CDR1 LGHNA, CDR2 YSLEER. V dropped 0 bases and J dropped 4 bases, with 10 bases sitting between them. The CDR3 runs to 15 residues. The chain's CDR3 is CASSQDLVLYNEQFF. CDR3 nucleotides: TGCGCCAGCAGCCAAGATTTGGTACTTTACAATGAGCAGTTCTTC.

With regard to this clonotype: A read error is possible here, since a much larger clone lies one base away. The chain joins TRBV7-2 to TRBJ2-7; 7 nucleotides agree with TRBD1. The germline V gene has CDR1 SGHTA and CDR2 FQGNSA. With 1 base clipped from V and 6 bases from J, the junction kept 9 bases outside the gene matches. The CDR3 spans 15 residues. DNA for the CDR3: TGTGCCAGCAGCTTAGAGGGACAGAGGCTTGGCGAGCAGTACTTC. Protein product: CASSLEGQRLGEQYF. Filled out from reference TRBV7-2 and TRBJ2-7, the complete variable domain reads GAGVSQSPSNKVTEKGKDVELRCDPISGHTALYWYRQSLGQGLEFLIYFQGNSAPDKSGLPSDRFSAERTGGSVSTLTIQRTQQEDSAVYLCASSLEGQRLGEQYFGPGTRLTVT.

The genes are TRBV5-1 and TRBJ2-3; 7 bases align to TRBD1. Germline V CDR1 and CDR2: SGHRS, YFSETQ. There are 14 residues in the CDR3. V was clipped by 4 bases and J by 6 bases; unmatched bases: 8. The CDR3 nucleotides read TGCGCCAGCAGCCCCCAGACAGGGCCGGATACGCAGTATTTT. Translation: CASSPQTGPDTQYF.

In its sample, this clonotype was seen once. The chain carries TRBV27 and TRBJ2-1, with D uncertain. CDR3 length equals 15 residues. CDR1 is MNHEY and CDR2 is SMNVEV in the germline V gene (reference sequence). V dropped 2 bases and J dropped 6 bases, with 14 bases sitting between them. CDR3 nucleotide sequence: TGTGCCAGCAGTTTAAGGCGACTGGGGTGCAATGAGCAGTTCTTC. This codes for CASSLRRLGCNEQFF.

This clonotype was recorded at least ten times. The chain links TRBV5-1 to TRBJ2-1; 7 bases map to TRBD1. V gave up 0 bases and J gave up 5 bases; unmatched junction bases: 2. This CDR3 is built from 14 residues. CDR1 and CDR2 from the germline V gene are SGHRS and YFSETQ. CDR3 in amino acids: CASSLDRGNNEQFF. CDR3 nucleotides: TGCGCCAGCAGCTTGGACAGGGGCAACAATGAGCAGTTCTTC.

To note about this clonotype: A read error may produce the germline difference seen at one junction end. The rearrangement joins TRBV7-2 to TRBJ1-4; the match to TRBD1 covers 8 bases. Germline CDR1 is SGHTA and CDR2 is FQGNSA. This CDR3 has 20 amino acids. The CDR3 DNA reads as TGTGCCAGCAGCTTATCCAATAGGGGACAGGTGAAAGCAACTAATGAAGAACTGTTTTTT. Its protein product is CASSLSNRGQVKATNEELFF.

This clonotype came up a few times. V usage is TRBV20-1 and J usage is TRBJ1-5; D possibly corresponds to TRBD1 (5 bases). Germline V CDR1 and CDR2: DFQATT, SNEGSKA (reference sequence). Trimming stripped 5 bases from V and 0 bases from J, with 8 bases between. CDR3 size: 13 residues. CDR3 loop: CSARTFSNQPQHF. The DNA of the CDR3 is TGCAGTGCTCGGACATTTAGCAATCAGCCCCAGCATTTT.

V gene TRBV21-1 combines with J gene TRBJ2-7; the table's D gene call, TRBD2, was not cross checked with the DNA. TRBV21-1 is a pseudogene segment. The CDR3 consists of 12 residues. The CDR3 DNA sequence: TGTGCCAGCCCGAGACCTGGCGGCGAGCAGTACTTC. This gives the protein CASPRPGGEQYF.

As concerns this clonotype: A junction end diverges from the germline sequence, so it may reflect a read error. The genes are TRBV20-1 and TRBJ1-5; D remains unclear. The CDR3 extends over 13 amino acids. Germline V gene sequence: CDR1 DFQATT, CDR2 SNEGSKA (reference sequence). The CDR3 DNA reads TGCAGTGCTCGACTCAATAGCAATCAGTCCCAGCATTTT. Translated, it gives CSARLNSNQSQHF.

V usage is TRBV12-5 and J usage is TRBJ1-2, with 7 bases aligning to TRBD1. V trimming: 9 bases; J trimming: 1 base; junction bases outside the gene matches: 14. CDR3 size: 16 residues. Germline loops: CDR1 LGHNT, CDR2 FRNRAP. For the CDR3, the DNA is TGTGCTAGGATGTTGGGGACAGCAAAAGATAACTATGGCTACACCTTC. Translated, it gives CARMLGTAKDNYGYTF.

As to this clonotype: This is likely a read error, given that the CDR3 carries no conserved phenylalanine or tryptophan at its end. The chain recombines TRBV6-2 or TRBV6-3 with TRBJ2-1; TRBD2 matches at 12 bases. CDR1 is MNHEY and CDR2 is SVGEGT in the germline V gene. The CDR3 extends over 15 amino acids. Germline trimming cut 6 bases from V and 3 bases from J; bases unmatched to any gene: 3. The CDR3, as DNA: TGTGCCAGCAGAAGACTAGCGGGAGACTACAATGAGCAGTTCTCC. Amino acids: CASRRLAGDYNEQFS.

The DNA of the CDR3 is TGCGCCAGCAGCTTGGCGTCCCGGGACCGGGCCGGCTACACCTTC. This sequence encodes CASSLASRDRAGYTF. This chain connects TRBV5-1 to TRBJ1-2, with D possibly TRBD1 on 5 matching bases. Germline-derived CDR1 and CDR2 are SGHRS and YFSETQ. V shed 0 bases and J shed 8 bases, with 17 bases lying between them. This CDR3 is 15 amino acids long.

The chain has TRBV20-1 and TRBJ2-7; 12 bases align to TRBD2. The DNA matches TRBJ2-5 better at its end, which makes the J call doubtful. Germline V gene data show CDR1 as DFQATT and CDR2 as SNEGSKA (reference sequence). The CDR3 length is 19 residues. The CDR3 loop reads CSARDLWSSGRVASETQYF. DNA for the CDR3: TGCAGTGCTAGAGATCTATGGTCTAGCGGGAGGGTTGCCTCTGAGACCCAGTACTTC.

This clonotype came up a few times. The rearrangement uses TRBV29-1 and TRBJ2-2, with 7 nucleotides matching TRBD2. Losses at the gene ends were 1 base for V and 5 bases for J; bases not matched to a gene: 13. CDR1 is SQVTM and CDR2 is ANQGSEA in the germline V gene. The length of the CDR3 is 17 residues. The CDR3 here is CSVEGAPRAGATGELFF. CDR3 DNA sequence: TGCAGCGTTGAAGGTGCCCCCCGGGCGGGAGCGACCGGGGAGCTGTTTTTT.

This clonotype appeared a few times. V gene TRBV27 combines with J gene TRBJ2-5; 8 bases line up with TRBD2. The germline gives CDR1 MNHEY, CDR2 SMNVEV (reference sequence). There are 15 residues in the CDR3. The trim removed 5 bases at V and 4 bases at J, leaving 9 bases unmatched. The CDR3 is CASSPLAAGRETQYF. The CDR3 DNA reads TGTGCCAGCAGTCCACTAGCGGCAGGGAGAGAGACCCAGTACTTC.

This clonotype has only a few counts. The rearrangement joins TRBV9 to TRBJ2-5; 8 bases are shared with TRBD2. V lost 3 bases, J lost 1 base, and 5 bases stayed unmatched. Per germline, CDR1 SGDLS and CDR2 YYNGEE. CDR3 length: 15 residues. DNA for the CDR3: TGTGCCAGCAGCGCCGTTAGCGGGACCCAAGAGACCCAGTACTTC. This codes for CASSAVSGTQETQYF.

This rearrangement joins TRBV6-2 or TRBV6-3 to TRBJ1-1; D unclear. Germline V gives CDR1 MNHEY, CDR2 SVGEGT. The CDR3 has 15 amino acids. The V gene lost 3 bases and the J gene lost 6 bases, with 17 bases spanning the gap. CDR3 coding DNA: TGTGCCAGCAGTTATCGGGCGCCGGCAGATCCTGAAGCTTTCTTT. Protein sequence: CASSYRAPADPEAFF.

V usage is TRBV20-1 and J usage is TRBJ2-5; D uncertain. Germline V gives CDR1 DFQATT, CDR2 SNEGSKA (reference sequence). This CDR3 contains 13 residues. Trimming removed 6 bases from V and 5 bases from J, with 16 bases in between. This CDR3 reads CSADSRSLETQYF. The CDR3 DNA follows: TGCAGTGCCGACTCCCGCTCGTTGGAGACCCAGTACTTC.

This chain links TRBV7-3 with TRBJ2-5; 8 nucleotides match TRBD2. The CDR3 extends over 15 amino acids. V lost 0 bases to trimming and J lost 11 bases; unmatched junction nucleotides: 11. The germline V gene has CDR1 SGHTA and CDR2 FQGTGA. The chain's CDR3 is CASSLTREGRNEQYF. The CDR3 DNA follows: TGTGCCAGCAGCTTAACTCGGGAGGGCCGCAATGAACAGTACTTC. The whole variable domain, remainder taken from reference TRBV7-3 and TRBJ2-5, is GAGVSQTPSNKVTEKGKYVELRCDPISGHTALYWYRQSLGQGPEFLIYFQGTGAADDSGLPNDRFFAVRPEGSVSTLKIQRTERGDSAVYLCASSLTREGRNEQYFGPGTRLLVL.

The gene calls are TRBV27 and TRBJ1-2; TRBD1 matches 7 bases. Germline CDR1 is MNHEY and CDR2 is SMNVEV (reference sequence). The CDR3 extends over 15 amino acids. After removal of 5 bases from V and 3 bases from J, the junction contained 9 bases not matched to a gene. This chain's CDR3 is CASSPRQGGHYGYTF. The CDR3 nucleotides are TGTGCCAGCAGTCCACGACAGGGAGGGCACTATGGCTACACCTTC.

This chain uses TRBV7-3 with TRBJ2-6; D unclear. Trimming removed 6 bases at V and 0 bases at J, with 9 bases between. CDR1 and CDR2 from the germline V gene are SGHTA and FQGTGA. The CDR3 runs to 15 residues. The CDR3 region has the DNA TGTGCCAGCAGGCCACAGAGCTCTGGGGCCAACGTCCTGACTTTC. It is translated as CASRPQSSGANVLTF.

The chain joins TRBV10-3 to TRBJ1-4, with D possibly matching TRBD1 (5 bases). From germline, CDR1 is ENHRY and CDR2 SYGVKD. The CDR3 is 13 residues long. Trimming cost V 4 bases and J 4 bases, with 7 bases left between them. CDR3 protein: CAISGQSNEKLFF. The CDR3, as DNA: TGTGCCATCAGTGGACAGAGTAATGAAAAACTGTTTTTT.

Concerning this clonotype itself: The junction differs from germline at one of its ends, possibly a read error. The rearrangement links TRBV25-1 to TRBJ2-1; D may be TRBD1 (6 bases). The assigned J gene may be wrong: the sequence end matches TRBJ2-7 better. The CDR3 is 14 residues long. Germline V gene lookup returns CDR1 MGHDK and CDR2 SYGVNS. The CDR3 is CVSLETGNLGEQYF. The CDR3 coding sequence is TGTGTCAGCCTTGAAACAGGGAACCTGGGCGAGCAGTACTTC.

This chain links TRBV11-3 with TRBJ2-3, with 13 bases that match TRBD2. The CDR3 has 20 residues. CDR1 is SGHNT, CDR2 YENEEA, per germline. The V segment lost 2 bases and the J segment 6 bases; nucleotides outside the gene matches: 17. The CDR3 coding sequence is TGTGCCAGCAGCTTAATCAAAGGGGAACTAGCGGGAGGGCCCTCGGATACGCAGTATTTT. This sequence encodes CASSLIKGELAGGPSDTQYF.

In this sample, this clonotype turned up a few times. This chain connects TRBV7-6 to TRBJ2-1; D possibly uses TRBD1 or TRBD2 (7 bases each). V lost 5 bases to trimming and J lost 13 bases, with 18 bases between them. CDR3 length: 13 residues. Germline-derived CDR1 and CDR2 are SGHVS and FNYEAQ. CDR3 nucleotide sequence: TGTGCCAGCAGCGTAGGGGGCCCGGGGGGACAGTTCTTC. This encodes CASSVGGPGGQFF.

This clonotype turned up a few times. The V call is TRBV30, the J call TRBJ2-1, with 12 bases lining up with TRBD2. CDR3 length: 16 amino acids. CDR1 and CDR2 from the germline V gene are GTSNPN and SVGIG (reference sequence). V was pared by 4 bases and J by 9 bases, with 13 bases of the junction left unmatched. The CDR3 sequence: CAWTEALAGGPGEQFF. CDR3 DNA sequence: TGTGCCTGGACAGAAGCCCTAGCGGGAGGGCCCGGTGAGCAGTTCTTC.

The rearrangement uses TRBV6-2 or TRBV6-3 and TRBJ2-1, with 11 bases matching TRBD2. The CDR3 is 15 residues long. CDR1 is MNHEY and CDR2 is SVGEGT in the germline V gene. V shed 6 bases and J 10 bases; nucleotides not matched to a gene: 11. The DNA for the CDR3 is TGTGCCAGCAGCAGACTAGCGGGGAACAAAGAGGAGCAGTTCTTC. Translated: CASSRLAGNKEEQFF.